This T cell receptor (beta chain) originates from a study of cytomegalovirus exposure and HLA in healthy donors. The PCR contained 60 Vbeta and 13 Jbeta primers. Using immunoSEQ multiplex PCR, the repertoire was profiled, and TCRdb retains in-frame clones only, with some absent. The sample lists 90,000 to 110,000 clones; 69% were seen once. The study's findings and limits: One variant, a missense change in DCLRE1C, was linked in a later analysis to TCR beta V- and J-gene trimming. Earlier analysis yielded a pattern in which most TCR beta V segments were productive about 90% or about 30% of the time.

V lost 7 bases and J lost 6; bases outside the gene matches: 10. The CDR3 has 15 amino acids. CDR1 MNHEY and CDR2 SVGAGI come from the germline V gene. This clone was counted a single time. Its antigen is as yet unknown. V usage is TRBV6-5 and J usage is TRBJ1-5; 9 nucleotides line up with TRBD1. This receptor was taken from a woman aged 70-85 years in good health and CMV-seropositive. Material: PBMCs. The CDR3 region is CASTPGTGRGQPQHF. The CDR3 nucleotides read TGTGCCAGCACCCCAGGGACAGGGCGCGGTCAGCCCCAGCATTTT.